The 28 T cell receptor beta chains given below trace back to one sample, sequenced in a study of cytomegalovirus exposure and HLA in healthy donors. PCR employed 60 Vbeta and 13 Jbeta primers. Sequencing used immunoSEQ multiplex PCR; TCRdb keeps in-frame clones, though not all of them. The table lists around 180,000 clones, more than 75% of them singletons. Sequencing input: PBMCs. Source of these receptors: a girl under three years old in good health and CMV-seronegative.

The chain combines TRBV5-1 with TRBJ2-3; 8 positions agree with TRBD2. The CDR3 contains 16 residues. CDR1 and CDR2 (germline): SGHRS, YFSETQ. V trimming: 4 bases; J trimming: 4 bases; junction bases outside the gene matches: 11. The CDR3 DNA follows: TGCGCCAGCAGCCCTATCACGGGGGGGACCCCAGATACGCAGTATTTT. This sequence encodes CASSPITGGTPDTQYF. Full variable domain (remainder filled in from reference TRBV5-1 and TRBJ2-3): KAGVTQTPRYLIKTRGQQVTLSCSPISGHRSVSWYQQTPGQGLQFLFEYFSETQRNKGNFPGRFSGRQFSNSRSEMNVSTLELGDSALYLCASSPITGGTPDTQYFGPGTRLTVL.

The rearrangement uses TRBV6-1 and TRBJ2-5, with a weak D call TRBD1 (6 bases). The length of the CDR3 is 15 residues. Germline V CDR1 and CDR2: MNHNS, SASEGT. The V end was cut by 1 base, the J end by 5 bases, with 14 bases between. DNA for the CDR3: TGTGCCAGCAGTGAAGAGATAGGGGGTGGGGAGACCCAGTACTTC. It yields the protein CASSEEIGGGETQYF.

V and J are TRBV19 and TRBJ2-1; possibly TRBD1 for D (7 bases). V lost 1 base, J lost 3 bases, and 10 bases lay in between. This CDR3 has 15 amino acids. CDR1 and CDR2 from the germline V gene are LNHDA and SQIVND (reference sequence). The CDR3 reads CASSIGQGGYNEQFF. The DNA of the CDR3 is TGTGCCAGTAGTATAGGGCAGGGGGGCTACAATGAGCAGTTCTTC.

The V gene is TRBV7-9, the J gene TRBJ2-2, with 7 positions matching TRBD2. J lost 2 bases, V lost 0 bases, and 6 bases had no gene match. CDR3 size: 17 residues. Germline loops: CDR1 SEHNR, CDR2 FQNEAQ (reference sequence). The CDR3 spells CASSLAVRGSNTGELFF. The CDR3 bases are TGTGCCAGCAGCTTAGCGGTGCGGGGGAGTAACACCGGGGAGCTGTTTTTT.

J is TRBJ1-3 and V is TRBV4-1; TRBD1 matches 8 bases. Unmatched junction bases numbered 8, after V lost 4 bases and J lost 0 bases. This CDR3 region has 17 residues. Looked up from germline, CDR1 is MGHRA and CDR2 is YSYEKL. The CDR3 DNA follows: TGCGCCAGCAGCCCTATAGACAGGGGAGCCTCTGGAAACACCATATATTTT. The encoded protein is CASSPIDRGASGNTIYF.

The rearrangement uses TRBV5-6 and TRBJ1-1; 7 positions match TRBD1. Germline-derived CDR1 and CDR2 are SGHDT and YYEEEE. Germline trimming cut 2 bases from V and 10 bases from J; bases unmatched to any gene: 5. The CDR3 extends over 12 amino acids. The CDR3 DNA sequence: TGTGCCAGCAGCTTTTCCGCAGGGGGAGCTTTCTTT. Translation: CASSFSAGGAFF.

This clone has more than one count but fewer than ten. The chain is built from TRBV5-6 and TRBJ1-1, with 9 bases that match TRBD1. The CDR3 contains 14 residues. The junction had 11 bases not matched to a gene; V was cut back by 4 bases and J by 10 bases. CDR1 and CDR2 from the germline V gene are SGHDT and YYEEEE. The DNA for the CDR3 is TGTGCCAGCAGCCCGGGACAGGGTCCAAGGAGAGCTTTCTTT. Its protein product is CASSPGQGPRRAFF. The full variable domain, rest sourced from reference TRBV5-6 and TRBJ1-1, is DAGVTQSPTHLIKTRGQQVTLRCSPKSGHDTVSWYQQALGQGPQFIFQYYEEEERQRGNFPDRFSGHQFPNYSSELNVNALLLGDSALYLCASSPGQGPRRAFFGQGTRLTVV.

V usage is TRBV10-1 and J usage is TRBJ2-1; D may be TRBD2 (6 bases). Trimming removed 0 bases from V and 7 bases from J, with 13 bases in between. The CDR3 has 15 residues. CDR1 is WNHNN, CDR2 SYGVQD, per germline (reference sequence). The CDR3 is CASSESEGPGNEQFF. DNA for the CDR3: TGCGCCAGCAGTGAGTCGGAGGGGCCAGGAAATGAGCAGTTCTTC.

This chain joins TRBV4-2 and TRBJ2-1; no clear D gene. The V gene's germline CDR1 is LGHNA and CDR2 YNFKEQ. The CDR3 is 16 amino acids. The V and J ends lost 1 base and 0 bases respectively, with 10 bases between them. The CDR3 coding sequence is TGTGCCAGCAGCCAAGCTCTCCAGCGCTCCTACAATGAGCAGTTCTTC. This codes for CASSQALQRSYNEQFF.

This clone was recorded a few times. This chain links TRBV14 with TRBJ1-3; D perhaps matches TRBD1 (6 bases). V lost 4 bases and J lost 4, with 11 bases in between. Germline loops: CDR1 SGHDN, CDR2 FVKESK. CDR3 length equals 14 residues. The CDR3 DNA reads TGTGCCAGCAGCCGGAACGGACAGGGAAACACCATATATTTT. This translates into CASSRNGQGNTIYF.

This clone was detected a few times. The genes are TRBV7-9 and TRBJ2-2, with 9 bases fitting TRBD1. Germline V gene sequence: CDR1 SEHNR, CDR2 FQNEAQ (reference sequence). CDR3 size: 13 residues. The V gene end was trimmed by 6 bases and the J gene end by 4 bases; junction bases not matched to a gene: 0. In nucleotides, the CDR3 is TGTGCCAGCAGGACAGGGGGCACCGGGGAGCTGTTTTTT. Translating it yields CASRTGGTGELFF.

The chain links TRBV5-4 to TRBJ2-7, with TRBD1 identical over 7 bases. Germline CDR1 SGHNT, CDR2 YYREEE (reference sequence). The length of the CDR3 is 16 residues. The ends lost 4 bases at V and 0 bases at J; junction bases unmatched: 10. The CDR3 coding sequence is TGTGCCAGCAGCCTGGGAAGTGGGACAGTCTCCTACGAGCAGTACTTC. It encodes CASSLGSGTVSYEQYF.

The V gene is TRBV9, the J gene TRBJ2-1; TRBD1 matches at 9 bases. In germline, CDR1 is SGDLS, CDR2 YYNGEE. The ends lost 9 bases at V and 4 bases at J; junction bases unmatched: 11. The CDR3 runs 15 residues. The CDR3 here is CATNPGTGSYNEQFF. CDR3 bases: TGTGCCACCAACCCCGGGACAGGGAGTTACAATGAGCAGTTCTTC.

This clone was counted once. The chain couples TRBV18 to TRBJ1-1, with D possibly being TRBD1 (6 bases). Germline assignment: CDR1 KGHSH and CDR2 LQKENI. The CDR3 loop spans 16 amino acids. V lost 0 bases, J lost 0 bases, and 11 bases lay in between. The CDR3 DNA is TGTGCCAGCTCACCACCAACAGGGCGGGTGAACACTGAAGCTTTCTTT. Translated: CASSPPTGRVNTEAFF.

The chain couples TRBV7-2 to TRBJ1-1; D perhaps matches TRBD1 (6 bases). Germline V gene lookup returns CDR1 SGHTA and CDR2 FQGNSA. Trimming shortened V by 1 base and J by 8 bases, and 11 bases separated the two germline ends. CDR3 length equals 13 residues. CDR3 bases: TGTGCCAGCAGCTTAGTCGCGCAGGGGGAAGCTTTCTTT. This gives the protein CASSLVAQGEAFF.

The chain joins TRBV13 to TRBJ2-7; the D gene is possibly TRBD2 (5 bases). This CDR3 has 16 amino acids. Germline-derived CDR1 and CDR2 are PRHDT and FYEKMQ (reference sequence). V lost 5 bases, J lost 4 bases, and 21 bases lay in between. The CDR3 reads CASSPSGVGRFYEQYF. The CDR3 DNA reads TGTGCCAGCAGCCCGTCCGGGGTGGGTCGCTTTTACGAGCAGTACTTC.

The genes are TRBV12-5 and TRBJ2-4; tentatively, D is TRBD1 (6 bases). Germline values: CDR1 LGHNT, CDR2 FRNRAP. The V end was cut by 3 bases, the J end by 0 bases, with 18 bases between. The length of the CDR3 is 18 residues. This CDR3 reads CASGLPPHRAIAKNIQYF. The CDR3 region has the DNA TGTGCTAGTGGTTTACCCCCTCACAGGGCCATAGCCAAAAACATTCAGTACTTC.

In DNA form, the CDR3 reads TGTGCCAGCAGCCCGCGCGGGACTAGCGCAACACTCAATGAGCAGTTCTTC. This gives the protein CASSPRGTSATLNEQFF. The chain joins TRBV7-6 to TRBJ2-1; the match to TRBD2 covers 10 bases. The CDR3 runs to 17 residues. Trimming at V came to 5 bases and at J to 6 bases, leaving 13 bases not matched to a gene. Germline CDR1 reads SGHVS; CDR2 reads FNYEAQ.

The rearrangement joins TRBV6-6 to TRBJ1-5; D unclear. This CDR3 is built from 13 residues. In germline, CDR1 is MNHNY, CDR2 SVGAGI (reference sequence). The V and J ends lost 2 bases and 5 bases respectively, with 7 bases between them. The CDR3: CASSYGQDQPQHF. The CDR3 DNA reads TGTGCCAGCAGTTACGGGCAAGATCAGCCCCAGCATTTT.

The J gene is TRBJ2-4, the V gene TRBV6-1; 7 bases are a match to TRBD1. Germline V CDR1 and CDR2: MNHNS, SASEGT. V shed 0 bases and J 0 bases; nucleotides not matched to a gene: 14. This CDR3 has 20 amino acids. This CDR3 is CASSEALGQYGLGAKNIQYF. CDR3 nucleotide sequence: TGTGCCAGCAGTGAAGCGCTGGGACAGTATGGGTTGGGAGCCAAAAACATTCAGTACTTC.

J is TRBJ1-1 and V is TRBV6-6, with 7 nucleotides matching TRBD1. The CDR3 totals 14 residues. V lost 5 bases, J lost 4 bases, and 7 bases stayed unmatched. Germline V gene sequence: CDR1 MNHNY, CDR2 SVGAGI (reference sequence). CDR3 DNA sequence: TGTGCCAGCAGTCTACAGGGGATCTCCACTGAAGCTTTCTTT. Its translation: CASSLQGISTEAFF.

The rearrangement links TRBV13 to TRBJ2-7; 10 nucleotides match TRBD2. CDR1 and CDR2 from the germline V gene are PRHDT and FYEKMQ (reference sequence). This CDR3 comprises 19 residues. The V segment lost 0 bases and the J segment 1 base; nucleotides outside the gene matches: 12. CDR3 loop: CASSLGRRLAGDSSYEQYF. In DNA form, the CDR3 reads TGTGCCAGCAGCTTAGGTCGCCGTCTAGCGGGGGACTCTTCCTACGAGCAGTACTTC.

This chain connects TRBV5-1 to TRBJ2-1; D ambiguous. The germline gives CDR1 SGHRS, CDR2 YFSETQ. The CDR3 consists of 13 residues. V gave up 0 bases and J gave up 4 bases, with 5 bases separating them. CDR3 nucleotides: TGCGCCAGCAGCTTGGTCCCGTACAATGAGCAGTTCTTC. Encoded protein: CASSLVPYNEQFF.

V gene TRBV4-2 combines with J gene TRBJ2-1; 11 bases line up with TRBD2. The CDR3 is made up of 17 amino acids. V dropped 2 bases and J dropped 4; count of bases not matched to a gene: 7. Looked up from germline, CDR1 is LGHNA and CDR2 is YNFKEQ. The CDR3 spells CASSQLGTSGPYNEQFF. CDR3 in DNA: TGTGCCAGCAGCCAATTAGGGACTAGCGGCCCTTACAATGAGCAGTTCTTC.

This clone was detected a few times. The J gene is TRBJ1-5, the V gene TRBV19; no firm D call. Between the trimmed V and J ends, which lost 6 bases and 3 bases, there was a span of 9 bases. Germline CDR1 LNHDA, CDR2 SQIVND (reference sequence). The CDR3 extends over 13 amino acids. The CDR3 loop reads CASSSRVNQPQHF. In DNA form, the CDR3 reads TGTGCCAGTAGCTCGCGAGTCAATCAGCCCCAGCATTTT.

V is TRBV5-1 and J is TRBJ2-3; 9 positions match TRBD2. CDR1 and CDR2 (germline): SGHRS, YFSETQ. The length of the CDR3 is 16 residues. Trimming removed 5 bases from V and 1 base from J; junction bases left unmatched: 8. This CDR3 is CASSPLSGSGTDTQYF. In DNA, the CDR3 is TGCGCCAGCAGTCCCCTTAGCGGGAGTGGCACAGATACGCAGTATTTT.

The CDR3 coding sequence is TGTGCCTGTGCCCGGGGAGGGGAGACCCAGTACTTC. This translates into CACARGGETQYF. V and J are TRBV30 and TRBJ2-5; 7 bases agree with TRBD2. The CDR3 sequence is 12 residues long. Looked up from germline, CDR1 is GTSNPN and CDR2 is SVGIG (reference sequence). Trimming cost V 6 bases and J 5 bases; bases outside gene matches: 6.

The chain carries TRBV4-2 and TRBJ2-2; D remains unclear. The CDR3 loop spans 11 amino acids. V was clipped by 5 bases and J by 5 bases, with 3 bases between them. Germline CDR1 is LGHNA and CDR2 is YNFKEQ. The CDR3 region is CASSETGELFF. CDR3 coding DNA: TGTGCCAGCAGCGAGACCGGGGAGCTGTTTTTT.